This T cell receptor (beta chain) was retrieved from a study of blood T cell repertoires in COVID-19. Study background: The United States, Italy and Spain were the sources of the acute and convalescent COVID-19 samples. The cDNA or gDNA used as material had been derived from T cells, B-cell-depleted T cells, or PBMCs.

TCRdb's table, derived via immunoSEQ multiplex PCR, lists solely in-frame clones and lacks some. The sample contains fewer than 200,000 clones, approximately 80% of which appear only once. The V and J ends lost 3 bases and 3 bases, in that order; junction bases with no gene match: 6. The germline gives CDR1 LNHDA, CDR2 SQIVND (reference sequence). This CDR3 has 15 amino acids. The sequenced sample was peripheral blood. This chain uses TRBV19 with TRBJ1-2, with 8 bases identical to TRBD1. The TCR originated in a man aged 60-69 years with acute or convalescent COVID-19. This chain's CDR3 is CASSIRQGTYYGYTF. CDR3 bases: TGTGCCAGTAGTATTAGACAGGGGACCTACTATGGCTACACCTTC. The full variable domain, its missing parts supplied by reference TRBV19 and TRBJ1-2, is DGGITQSPKYLFRKEGQNVTLSCEQNLNHDAMYWYRQDPGQGLRLIYYSQIVNDFQKGDIAEGYSVSREKKESFPLTVTSAQKNPTAFYLCASSIRQGTYYGYTFGSGTRLTVV.